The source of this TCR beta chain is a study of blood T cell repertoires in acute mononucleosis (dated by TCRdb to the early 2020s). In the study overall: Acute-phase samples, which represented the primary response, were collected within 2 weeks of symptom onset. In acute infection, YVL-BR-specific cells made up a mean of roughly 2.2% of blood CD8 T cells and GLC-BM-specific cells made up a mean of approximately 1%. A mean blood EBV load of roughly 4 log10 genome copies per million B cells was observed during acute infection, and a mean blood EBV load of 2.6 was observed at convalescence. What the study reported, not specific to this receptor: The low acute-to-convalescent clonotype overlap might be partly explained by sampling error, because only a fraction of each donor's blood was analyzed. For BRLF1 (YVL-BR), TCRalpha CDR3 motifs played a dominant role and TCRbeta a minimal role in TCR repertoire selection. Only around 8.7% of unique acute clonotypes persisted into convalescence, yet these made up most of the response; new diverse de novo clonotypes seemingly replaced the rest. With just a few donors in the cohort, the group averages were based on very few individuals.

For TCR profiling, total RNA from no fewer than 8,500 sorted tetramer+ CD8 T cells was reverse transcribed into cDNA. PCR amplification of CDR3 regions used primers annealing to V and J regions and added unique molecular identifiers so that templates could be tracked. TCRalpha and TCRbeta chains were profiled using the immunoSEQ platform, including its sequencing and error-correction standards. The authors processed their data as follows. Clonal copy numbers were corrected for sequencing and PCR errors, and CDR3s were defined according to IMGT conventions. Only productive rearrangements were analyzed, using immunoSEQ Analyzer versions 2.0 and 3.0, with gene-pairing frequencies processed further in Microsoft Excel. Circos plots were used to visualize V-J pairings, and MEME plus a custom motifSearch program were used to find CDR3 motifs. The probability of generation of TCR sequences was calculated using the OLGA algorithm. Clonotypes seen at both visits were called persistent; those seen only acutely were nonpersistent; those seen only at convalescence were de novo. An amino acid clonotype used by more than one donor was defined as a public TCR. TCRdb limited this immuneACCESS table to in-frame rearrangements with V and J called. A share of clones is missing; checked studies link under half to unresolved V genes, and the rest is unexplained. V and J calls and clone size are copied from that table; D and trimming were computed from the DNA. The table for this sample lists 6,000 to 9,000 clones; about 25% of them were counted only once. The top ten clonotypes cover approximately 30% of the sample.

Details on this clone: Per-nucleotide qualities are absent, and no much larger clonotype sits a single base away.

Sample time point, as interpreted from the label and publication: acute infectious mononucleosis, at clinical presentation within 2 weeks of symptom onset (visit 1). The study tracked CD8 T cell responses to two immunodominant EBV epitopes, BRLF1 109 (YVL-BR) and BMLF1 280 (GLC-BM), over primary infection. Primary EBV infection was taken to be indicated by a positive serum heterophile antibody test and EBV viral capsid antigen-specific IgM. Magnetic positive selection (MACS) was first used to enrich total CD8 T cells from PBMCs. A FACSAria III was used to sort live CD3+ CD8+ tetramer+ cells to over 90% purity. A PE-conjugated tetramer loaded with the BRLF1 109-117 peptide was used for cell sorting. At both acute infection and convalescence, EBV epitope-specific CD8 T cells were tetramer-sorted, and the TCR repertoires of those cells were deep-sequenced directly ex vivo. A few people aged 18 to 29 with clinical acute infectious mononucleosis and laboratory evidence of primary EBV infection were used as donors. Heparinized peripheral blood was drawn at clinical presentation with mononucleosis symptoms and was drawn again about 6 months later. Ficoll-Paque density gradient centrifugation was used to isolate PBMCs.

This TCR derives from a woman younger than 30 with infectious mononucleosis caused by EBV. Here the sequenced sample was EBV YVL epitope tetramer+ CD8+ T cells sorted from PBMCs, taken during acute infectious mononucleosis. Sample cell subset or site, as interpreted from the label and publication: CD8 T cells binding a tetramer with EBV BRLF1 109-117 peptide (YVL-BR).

CDR3 reads: CAAAHLDSSNEQYF. The base sequence is TGTGCAGCAGCTCATTTGGACTCCTCGAACGAGCAGTACTTC. Rearrangement joined TRBV6-1 to TRBJ2-7; a tentative D match to TRBD2 spans 5 bases. Sequences MNHNS (CDR1) and SASEGT (CDR2) are obtained from the germline V gene. The CDR3 runs 14 amino acids, cysteine and phenylalanine included. Only the CDR3 portion is preserved as DNA: 42 bases, with reading frame beginning at the first base.